Listed here is a single T cell receptor beta chain. V shed 6 bases, J shed 4 bases, and the junction held 5 bases outside the gene matches. The germline CDR1 and CDR2 sequences are SGHAT and FQNNGV. This CDR3 is 15 amino acids long. The source of the sample is a study of technical replicates of blood from a handful of donors. Here immunoSEQ multiplex PCR was the method, and the copy in TCRdb shows in-frame clones only, minus some. The sample includes some 60,000 clones, roughly nine tenths of them seen just once. The sequencing sample was made of PBMCs. The receptor comes from a human donor in good health. Some clones in this sample may be carry-over from other donors' samples. The chain has TRBV11-2 and TRBJ1-4; 10 bases agree with TRBD1. CDR3 amino acids: CASRRTGGDNEKLFF. As DNA, the CDR3 is TGTGCCAGCAGGAGGACAGGGGGGGATAATGAAAAACTGTTTTTT.